Reported below is one T cell receptor (beta chain). This sample was included in a study of blood T cell repertoires in COVID-19. Study context: From the United States, Italy and Spain came samples of acute and convalescent COVID-19.

The method was immunoSEQ multiplex PCR; TCRdb's version includes in-frame clones alone and lacks a portion of them. The repertoire holds just under 95,000 clones, approximately 80% seen once, with about 20% in the top ten. Sequencing was carried out using peripheral blood. The receptor was derived from a human donor in a cohort sampled during active COVID-19.

CDR3: CASSFWDRAIYEQYF. CDR3 bases: TGTGCCAGCAGCTTTTGGGACAGGGCCATCTACGAGCAGTACTTC. V gene TRBV5-6 combines with J gene TRBJ2-7; 9 positions match TRBD1. The V segment lost 2 bases and the J segment 3 bases; nucleotides outside the gene matches: 6. The CDR3 has 15 amino acids. The germline V gene encodes CDR1 SGHDT and CDR2 YYEEEE. Full variable domain (rest looked up from reference TRBV5-6 and TRBJ2-7): DAGVTQSPTHLIKTRGQQVTLRCSPKSGHDTVSWYQQALGQGPQFIFQYYEEEERQRGNFPDRFSGHQFPNYSSELNVNALLLGDSALYLCASSFWDRAIYEQYFGPGTRLTVT.